Sequencing of this T cell receptor (beta chain) was carried out in a study of CD8 T cells in ankylosing spondylitis (dated by TCRdb to the late 2010s). The study in broad terms: The study set out to find disease-linked TCR variants by profiling T cell receptor beta repertoires in ankylosing spondylitis patients and healthy donors. In total, the full study cohort was made up of 110 or so healthy donors and 20 to 25 ankylosing spondylitis patients. Samples of peripheral blood were taken, and for ankylosing spondylitis patients, synovial fluid was collected as well.

CDR1 MNHEY and CDR2 SVGAGI were looked up in the germline V gene. At the junction V is shortened by 2 bases and J by 6 bases, with 5 bases in between. From the cysteine up to the phenylalanine, the CDR3 has a length of 11 residues. The sequence is cut down to CDR3 DNA, 33 bases in frame from base 1. Overall study results and their limits: Significant enrichment of the disease-linked clones was reported in matched synovial fluid samples from ankylosing spondylitis patients. Blood from ankylosing spondylitis patients appeared to be characterized by a TCR beta motif made up of several highly homologous amino acid variants. The disease-linked clones had a CD8+ phenotype and were found at relatively low frequencies in peripheral blood. Some motif variants had previously been reported in the synovial fluid and blood of reactive arthritis patients, which suggests shared mechanisms of disease initiation.

Sequencing relied on an Illumina HiSeq 2500. Quantitative 5'-RACE with molecular barcodes was the method used to prepare the TCR beta libraries. In the authors' own workflow: Disease-linked TCR variants were identified with a new computational method built on a probabilistic model of VDJ rearrangement. TCRdb reworked the public reads: Q25 trimming with fastp, MiXCR clone assembly, productive beta chains retained. Entries are consolidated by CDR3 protein sequence, retaining the most common genes and DNA. The authors' filters were not applied to this entry. This sample is represented by about 240,000 distinct CDR3 sequences; roughly a tenth of them were singletons. The ten most abundant clones make up 6% to 8.5% of the sample. This clonotype showed up many times. Its binding antigen is unknown. A much larger clone lies a single base off, so this may be a read error.

Sequenced material: blood, either unsorted or a sorted T cell fraction (not recorded which). The rearranged chain carries TRBV6-5 and TRBJ2-7; D gene: possibly TRBD1, on 5 matching bases. The TCR was taken from a male donor with ankylosing spondylitis or in good health (not recorded which). The DNA is TGTGCCAGCAGTTACGGGGCCGAGCAGTACTTC. It specifies CASSYGAEQYF.